This record concerns one TCR beta chain sequence. The target antigen is unknown. Investigators profiled TCR beta VDJ and CDR3 from genomic DNA template. Each CDR3 protein is one row after TCRdb ran MiXCR on the reads. The sample consists of 160,000 or so distinct CDR3 sequences, 40% to 50% of them appearing once. These data are taken from a study of CD8+CD57+ T cells in acquired aplastic anemia. General observations from the study: Patients had roughly 29 CD8+ CDR3 sequences in common with controls (the shared set).

Previously, flow cytometry had revealed CD8+CD57+ cell expansion in the patients chosen for sequencing. Every patient was diagnosed with severe acquired aplastic anemia. Germline V gene data show CDR1 as LNHDA and CDR2 as SQIVND (reference sequence). The CDR3 has 14 residues. The trim removed 5 bases at V and 11 bases at J, leaving 12 bases unmatched. Sequenced input: sorted CD4+, CD8+, or CD8+CD57+ T cells (not recorded which) from PBMCs. The clonotype originates from a human donor with aplastic anemia. The chain links TRBV19 to TRBJ1-5, with 7 positions matching TRBD1. CDR3 amino acids: CASSAPGGRETQHF. CDR3 nucleotides: TGTGCCAGTAGTGCCCCAGGGGGACGAGAGACCCAGCATTTT.